A selection of T cell receptor beta chains follows, all from one sample in a study of T cell responses to AZD1222 COVID-19 vaccine. Clones were sequenced by immunoSEQ multiplex PCR, and TCRdb holds only the in-frame ones, with some missing. The sample shows 150,000 to 200,000 clones, roughly 89% of them seen only once. The source was peripheral blood, collected 28 days after the second AZD1222 dose. Receptor source: an adult who received the AZD1222 COVID-19 vaccine. The CDR3 runs from the conserved cysteine through the conserved F or W. A D gene is named only where the DNA matches it firmly. Only part of the rows carry a size: once, few, many, or a class if the clone is expanded.

clone_size j_call v_call d_call cdr3_aa cdr3_nt
. TRBJ2-1 TRBV18 TRBD2 CASSLLTSGGSNEQFF TGTGCCAGCTCACTCCTGACTAGCGGGGGTTCCAATGAGCAGTTCTTC
. TRBJ2-1 TRBV7-2 . CASSLDYNEQFF TGTGCCAGCAGCTTAGACTACAATGAGCAGTTCTTC
. TRBJ2-4 TRBV30 . CAWCKDGVNIQYF TGTGCCTGGTGCAAAGACGGGGTAAACATTCAGTACTTC
few TRBJ1-1 TRBV29-1 . CSHTGGVEAFF TGCAGCCACACCGGCGGGGTTGAAGCTTTCTTT
. TRBJ2-2 TRBV6-2/TRBV6-3 TRBD2 CASSYSASGVNTGELFF TGTGCCAGCAGTTACTCAGCTAGCGGGGTGAACACCGGGGAGCTGTTTTTT
few TRBJ1-3 TRBV18 . CASSPQGIGNTIYF TGTGCCAGCTCACCGCAGGGGATCGGAAACACCATATATTTT
. TRBJ2-5 TRBV11-2 . CASSPIAPWRKTQYF TGTGCCAGCAGCCCGATAGCGCCTTGGAGGAAGACCCAGTACTTC
. TRBJ2-5 TRBV19 . CASSIAVVGETQYF TGTGCCAGTAGTATAGCCGTGGTCGGGGAGACCCAGTACTTC
. TRBJ2-3 TRBV12-3/TRBV12-4 . CASSFPAIGTQYF TGTGCCAGCAGTTTCCCCGCGATAGGTACGCAGTATTTT
. TRBJ1-6 TRBV3-1/TRBV3-2 . CASSQDRGFGSPLHF TGTGCCAGCAGCCAAGATAGAGGGTTTGGTTCACCCCTCCACTTT
. TRBJ2-7 TRBV19 . CASSSPRGTGSPQYF TGTGCCAGTAGTAGCCCCCGAGGGACGGGGTCCCCTCAGTACTTC
. TRBJ2-7 TRBV4-2 TRBD2 CASSQELAGGHEQYF TGTGCCAGCAGCCAAGAACTAGCGGGGGGGCACGAGCAGTACTTC
. TRBJ1-2 TRBV4-1 . CASSQDAGNGYTF TGCGCCAGCAGCCAAGATGCAGGTAATGGCTACACCTTC
. TRBJ1-2 TRBV7-9 . CASSSYRGGYGYTF TGTGCCAGCAGCTCCTATCGGGGTGGCTATGGCTACACCTTC
. TRBJ1-6 TRBV30 . CAWSVLGGNSPLHF TGTGCCTGGAGTGTTTTGGGTGGAAATTCACCCCTCCACTTT
. TRBJ2-5 TRBV9 . CASSVTGTGETQYF TGTGCCAGCAGCGTCACAGGCACCGGGGAGACCCAGTACTTC
. TRBJ2-1 TRBV11-2 TRBD2 CASSLEAGGPWDEQFF TGTGCCAGCAGCTTAGAAGCGGGGGGACCCTGGGATGAGCAGTTCTTC
. TRBJ1-5 TRBV5-6 . CASSFLSGAGNQPQHF TGTGCCAGCAGCTTTCTATCAGGGGCGGGCAATCAGCCCCAGCATTTT
. TRBJ1-1 TRBV18 TRBD1 CASSPGQAFPEAFF TGTGCCAGCTCGCCCGGACAGGCGTTCCCTGAAGCTTTCTTT
. TRBJ1-1 TRBV29-1 . CSVATRMNTEAFF TGCAGCGTGGCTACAAGAATGAACACTGAAGCTTTCTTT
. TRBJ1-1 TRBV30 TRBD1 CALTRQGAVTEAFF TGTGCCCTCACTAGGCAGGGGGCGGTAACTGAAGCTTTCTTT
. TRBJ2-5 TRBV4-3 . CASSQDWGPRETQYF TGCGCCAGCAGCCAAGACTGGGGGCCCCGGGAGACCCAGTACTTC
. TRBJ1-1 TRBV7-9 TRBD1 CASSGQGFTEAFF TGTGCCAGCAGCGGACAGGGGTTCACTGAAGCTTTCTTT
. TRBJ1-2 TRBV5-4 . CASSPDSNYGYTF TGTGCCAGCAGCCCGGACAGTAACTATGGCTACACCTTC
few TRBJ1-2 TRBV20-1 . CSASDLYGYTF TGCAGTGCCTCAGATCTCTATGGCTACACCTTC